Each of the 20 T cell receptor beta chains below was sequenced from the same sample in a study of T-cell reconstitution after alpha-beta-depleted transplantation in children. Unique molecular identifiers were incorporated into the prepared TCRbeta library. One entry per CDR3 protein, called by TCRdb with MiXCR from the PCR reads. The sample includes about 100,000 distinct CDR3 sequences, approximately 6.4% seen only once; the top ten take approximately 25%. The sample here was PBMCs, mostly from graft donor cells, taken 360 days after TCRalphabeta/CD19-depleted stem cell transplant. These receptors were collected from a male patient between 2 and 9 years old who had a stem cell transplant for acute lymphoblastic leukemia, so the T cells may come from the graft donor.

This clonotype was counted many times. The V and J genes are TRBV11-3 and TRBJ2-2; 7 bases match TRBD1. V shed 6 bases and J 5 bases; nucleotides not matched to a gene: 6. The CDR3 has 14 amino acids. Germline V gene data show CDR1 as SGHNT and CDR2 as YENEEA. The CDR3 region has the DNA TGTGCCAGCAGTCATTACAGGGGAACCGGGGAGCTGTTTTTT. This translates into CASSHYRGTGELFF.

This clonotype was seen repeatedly, ten times or more. The gene calls are TRBV15 and TRBJ2-7; D call uncertain. Germline V gene sequence: CDR1 LNHNV, CDR2 YYDKDF (reference sequence). Trimming stripped 6 bases from V and 0 bases from J, with 9 bases between. The CDR3 sequence is 13 residues long. In nucleotides, the CDR3 is TGTGCCACCAGAGTGCAGAGCTCCTACGAGCAGTACTTC. Amino acid sequence: CATRVQSSYEQYF.

The chain links TRBV7-9 to TRBJ2-5; D is perhaps TRBD2 (5 bases). The CDR3 extends over 14 amino acids. Trimming pared 11 bases from V and 4 bases from J, leaving 20 bases between. Germline CDR1 SEHNR, CDR2 FQNEAQ (reference sequence). CDR3 DNA: TGTGCCTCACACCCGGTGGGAGTTGCAGAGACCCAGTACTTC. Its protein is CASHPVGVAETQYF. Filled out from reference TRBV7-9 and TRBJ2-5, the complete variable domain reads DTGVSQNPRHKITKRGQNVTFRCDPISEHNRLYWYRQTLGQGPEFLTYFQNEAQLEKSRLLSDRFSAERPKGSFSTLEIQRTEQGDSAMYLCASHPVGVAETQYFGPGTRLLVL.

This clonotype was seen repeatedly, ten times or more. CDR3: CASSYIGLSSYEQYF. The CDR3 DNA reads as TGTGCCAGCAGCTACATTGGGCTAAGCTCCTACGAGCAGTACTTC. The chain carries TRBV6-5 and TRBJ2-7, with D unresolved. The V gene's germline CDR1 is MNHEY and CDR2 SVGAGI. There are 15 residues in the CDR3. Deletions cut 6 bases from V and 0 bases from J, with 15 bases between.

This clonotype was detected a few times. This chain links TRBV7-9 with TRBJ2-7; TRBD2 aligns across 12 bases. The V gene's germline CDR1 is SEHNR and CDR2 FQNEAQ (reference sequence). The V gene end was trimmed by 5 bases and the J gene end by 1 base; junction bases not matched to a gene: 12. This CDR3 is 18 amino acids long. The DNA of the CDR3 is TGTGCCAGCAGCGCCCCGGCTAGCGGGAGGGTTTGGTCCTACGAGCAGTACTTC. Protein sequence: CASSAPASGRVWSYEQYF. The full variable domain, completed using reference TRBV7-9 and TRBJ2-7, is DTGVSQNPRHKITKRGQNVTFRCDPISEHNRLYWYRQTLGQGPEFLTYFQNEAQLEKSRLLSDRFSAERPKGSFSTLEIQRTEQGDSAMYLCASSAPASGRVWSYEQYFGPGTRLTVT.

This clonotype was seen ten or more times. The chain combines TRBV10-3 with TRBJ2-3, with TRBD2 matching over 8 bases. The germline CDR1 and CDR2 sequences are ENHRY and SYGVKD. There are 16 residues in the CDR3. The J segment lost 3 bases and the V segment lost 6 bases, leaving 11 bases of the junction unmatched. The CDR3: CAIRPGGRGATDTQYF. The DNA of the CDR3 is TGTGCCATCAGGCCGGGGGGGCGGGGGGCTACAGATACGCAGTATTTT.

V usage is TRBV11-2 and J usage is TRBJ2-5, with D possibly matching TRBD1 (7 bases). Per the germline V gene, CDR1 is SGHAT and CDR2 is FQNNGV. Deletions cut 3 bases from V and 5 bases from J, with 22 bases between. CDR3 size: 17 residues. The CDR3 nucleotides read TGTGCCAGCAGCTTGGGCTACAGGGGTGGAGGGAGGGAGACCCAGTACTTC. Translating gives CASSLGYRGGGRETQYF.

Ten or more counts support this clonotype. The chain is built from TRBV20-1 and TRBJ2-1; no clear D. Germline assignment: CDR1 DFQATT and CDR2 SNEGSKA (reference sequence). The CDR3 loop spans 14 amino acids. V was cut by 0 bases and J by 8 bases, with 14 bases left in between. The CDR3 DNA is TGCAGTGCTAGAGATTCTCTGTCATTGGATGAGCAGTTCTTC. Amino acid sequence: CSARDSLSLDEQFF.

This clonotype appeared many times. The chain uses TRBV7-9 and TRBJ1-2; D unresolved. Germline CDR1 reads SEHNR; CDR2 reads FQNEAQ (reference sequence). The CDR3 contains 13 residues. The V and J ends lost 1 base and 3 bases respectively, with 6 bases between them. In DNA form, the CDR3 reads TGTGCCAGCAGCTTAGGCTCGGACTATGGCTACACCTTC. This sequence encodes CASSLGSDYGYTF.

The chain combines TRBV6-1 with TRBJ1-6; the D gene is possibly TRBD1 (5 bases). In germline, CDR1 is MNHNS, CDR2 SASEGT. V lost 8 bases, J lost 6 bases, and 17 bases lay in between. CDR3 length equals 15 residues. CDR3 nucleotides: TGTGCCAGCCCGTCTGGGGCCGTCCTTAATTCACCCCTCCACTTT. Translation gives CASPSGAVLNSPLHF.

This clonotype was counted a few times. The chain recombines TRBV29-1 with TRBJ2-2; weak D call: TRBD2 (6 bases). Trimming removed 4 bases at V and 2 bases at J, with 14 bases between. This CDR3 comprises 15 residues. Germline V gives CDR1 SQVTM, CDR2 ANQGSEA. CDR3 coding DNA: TGCAGCGTTGCGGGCGGGAATCTTAACACCGGGGAGCTGTTTTTT. Its protein product is CSVAGGNLNTGELFF.

This rearrangement joins TRBV6-2 or TRBV6-3 to TRBJ1-2, with 7 bases fitting TRBD1. Germline trimming cut 4 bases from V and 8 bases from J; bases unmatched to any gene: 16. The germline CDR1 and CDR2 sequences are MNHEY and SVGEGT. This CDR3 comprises 16 residues. This chain's CDR3 is CASSWIGQAPLWGYTF. CDR3 DNA: TGTGCCAGCAGTTGGATTGGACAGGCGCCGCTATGGGGCTACACCTTC.

This clonotype was observed many times. The rearrangement uses TRBV21-1 and TRBJ2-1. TRBV21-1 counts as a pseudogene. The CDR3 sequence is 11 residues long. The CDR3 here is CASRQYNEQFF. The CDR3 nucleotides read TGTGCCAGCAGGCAGTACAATGAGCAGTTCTTC.

This clonotype was counted at least ten times. The chain employs TRBV11-2 and TRBJ1-1; D is uncertain. The germline V gene encodes CDR1 SGHAT and CDR2 FQNNGV. V was clipped by 2 bases and J by 5 bases, with 6 bases between them. The CDR3 sequence is 12 residues long. This CDR3 reads CASSLSRTEAFF. The CDR3 DNA is TGTGCCAGCAGCTTATCTAGAACTGAAGCTTTCTTT.

This clonotype was counted many times. The chain joins TRBV6-2 or TRBV6-3 to TRBJ2-1; TRBD2 aligns across 7 bases. The V and J ends lost 6 bases and 0 bases, in that order; junction bases with no gene match: 20. CDR1 is MNHEY and CDR2 is SVGEGT in the germline V gene. This CDR3 has 20 amino acids. The DNA for the CDR3 is TGTGCCAGCAGCCTAAAATCGGGGACTACTAGCGTGAGCTCCTACAATGAGCAGTTCTTC. Amino acid sequence: CASSLKSGTTSVSSYNEQFF.

This clonotype was recorded a few times. CDR3 sequence (DNA): TGTGCCAGCAGCTTTCGGCTAGCGGGAGGGCCTTCCTACGAGCAGTACTTC. Translation: CASSFRLAGGPSYEQYF. The J gene is TRBJ2-7, the V gene TRBV7-2, with TRBD2 matching over 12 bases. Germline V lookup: CDR1 SGHTA, CDR2 FQGNSA. J gave up 1 base and V 3 bases, and 7 bases lay outside the gene matches. This CDR3 is 17 amino acids long.

This clonotype was recorded a few times. The chain couples TRBV27 to TRBJ2-5, with D perhaps matching TRBD2 (6 bases). Trimming took off 5 bases at V and 4 bases at J, with 17 bases between the two ends. This CDR3 has 15 amino acids. Germline loops: CDR1 MNHEY, CDR2 SMNVEV (reference sequence). CDR3 sequence (DNA): TGTGCCAGCAGTCCCCGGGGCGGGCGGGGAGAGACCCAGTACTTC. Its translation is CASSPRGGRGETQYF.

This clonotype was seen more than once but under ten times. The V call is TRBV24-1, the J call TRBJ2-5; D may match TRBD1 or TRBD2 (5 bases each). Trimming cost V 2 bases and J 5 bases, with 14 bases left between them. CDR3 length equals 15 residues. CDR1 and CDR2 from the germline V gene are KGHDR and SFDVKD. This CDR3 is CATSDWDGWVETQYF. DNA for the CDR3: TGTGCCACCAGTGATTGGGACGGATGGGTGGAGACCCAGTACTTC.

This clonotype was recorded many times. V usage is TRBV29-1 and J usage is TRBJ2-7; TRBD1 aligns across 8 bases. This CDR3 is built from 13 residues. Per germline, CDR1 SQVTM and CDR2 ANQGSEA. Germline trimming cut 2 bases from V and 3 bases from J; bases unmatched to any gene: 3. The CDR3 is CSVEFDRGYEQYF. As DNA, the CDR3 is TGCAGCGTTGAATTTGACAGGGGCTACGAGCAGTACTTC.

This clonotype was counted ten times or more. The rearrangement links TRBV5-6 to TRBJ1-6; D unresolved. The CDR3 contains 15 residues. Germline lookup yields CDR1 SGHDT and CDR2 YYEEEE. V lost 4 bases, J lost 6 bases, and 14 bases lay in between. The CDR3 loop reads CASSLLPGSNSPLHF. CDR3 DNA sequence: TGTGCCAGCAGCCTCCTCCCTGGGAGTAATTCACCCCTCCACTTT.